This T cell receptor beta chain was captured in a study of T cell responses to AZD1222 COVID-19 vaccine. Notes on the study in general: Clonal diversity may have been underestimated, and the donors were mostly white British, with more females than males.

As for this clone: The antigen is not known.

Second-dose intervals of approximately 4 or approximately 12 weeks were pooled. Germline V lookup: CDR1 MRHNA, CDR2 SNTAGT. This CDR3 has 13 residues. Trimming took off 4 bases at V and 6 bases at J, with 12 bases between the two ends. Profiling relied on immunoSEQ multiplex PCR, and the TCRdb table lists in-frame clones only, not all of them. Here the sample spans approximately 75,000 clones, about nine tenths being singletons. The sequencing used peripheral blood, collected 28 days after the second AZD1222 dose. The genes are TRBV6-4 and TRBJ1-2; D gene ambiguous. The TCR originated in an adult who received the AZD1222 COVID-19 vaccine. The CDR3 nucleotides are TGTGCCAGCAGTGTTGAAATGGGCGATGGCTACACCTTC. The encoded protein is CASSVEMGDGYTF.